This entry is about one T cell receptor (beta chain). This clone has a handful of counts. The antigen it recognizes is unknown. No base quality values were provided; no much bigger clone lies one nucleotide off. The Qiagen DNeasy kit was used to extract genomic DNA from unsorted PBMCs and from the negatively selected CD4+ and CD8+ fractions. Amplification of TCR beta CDR3 regions was done by immunoSEQ multiplex PCR with primers that anneal to V and J segments. A synthetic immune receptor repertoire was used to minimize amplification bias, and any residual bias was removed computationally once sequencing was done. Per the source publication's procedure: Repertoire diversity was quantified as the Shannon entropy index using custom Python scripts. The unsorted, CD4+ and CD8+ repertoires were each analyzed separately, with the exception of combined analyses, where CD4+ and CD8+ sequences were merged in silico. Clonal expansion was defined as a frequency increase of at least 2-fold after treatment compared with C1D1, and clones undetected at baseline were assigned a pseudocount of 0.5. Clones with 0 or 1 copy at C1D1 were classified as singleton clones, and clones with 2 or more copies were classified as non-singleton clones. By matching protein sequences in sorted samples from the same patient, clones expanded in unsorted samples were annotated as CD4+, CD8+ or unknown. Diversity changes from C1D1 to C4D1 were tested in paired samples using Wilcoxon tests. In its TCRdb copy, this immuneACCESS table keeps in-frame sequences only and misses some clones. Where compared with another copy, unresolved V genes explain less than half of these, and the others have no known cause. The DNA was the basis for D and trimming; V, J and clone size are from that table. For this sample the table gives about 75,000 clones, of which about 93% were detected only once. Together, the top ten hold about 8% of the sample.

Explained via the paper, the time point label denotes: cycle 1 day 1 (C1D1), immediately before nivolumab initiation. All trial patients had relapsed after autologous stem cell transplantation, with cohorts A, B and C differing in prior brentuximab vedotin exposure. The trial cohort was composed of approximately 60 patients with relapsed/refractory classical Hodgkin lymphoma, for whom complete response, partial response or progressive disease was recorded as best overall response. Trial patients were treated with single-agent nivolumab in the multi-cohort phase II CheckMate 205 trial. An independent review committee assessed best overall response using the 2007 International Working Group response criteria. PBMCs from the trial were collected at three points: immediately before nivolumab initiation (C1D1), and during therapy at cycle 2 day 1 and cycle 4 day 1. Peripheral blood was collected in 8 mL Vacutainer Cell Preparation Tubes, from which PBMCs were isolated by centrifugation and then cryopreserved.

According to the germline V gene, CDR1 reads SGDLS and CDR2 reads YYNGEE. Inclusive of the bounding cysteine and phenylalanine, the CDR3 is 14 residues long. The retained sequence is limited to the CDR3, 42 bases, with the frame set at the first base. V is shortened by 3 bases, J by 4 bases, and the region joining them spans 13 bases. The entry originates in a study of PD-1 blockade in classical Hodgkin lymphoma (dated by TCRdb to about 2020). About the full investigation: Nivolumab dosing was 3 mg/kg intravenously every 2 weeks, continuing until either disease progression or unacceptable toxicity. A peripheral blood immune signature of response to PD-1 blockade in classical Hodgkin lymphoma was defined using TCR beta sequencing and CyTOF. The paper as a whole reports these results and caveats: Newly diagnosed patients were reported to have lower baseline TCR diversity than healthy donors, and relapsed/refractory patients were reported to have lower baseline TCR diversity still. Diversity was lower in patients who began nivolumab less than 1 year after ASCT, so these patients were left out of later analyses to avoid confounding by immune reconstitution. Among trial patients, those achieving complete response had baseline diversity similar to that of newly diagnosed patients, while diversity was significantly lower in partial responders and progressors. The study was limited to a single clinical trial cohort, and causes of repertoire differences, possibly disease activity or prior therapy, remained undefined. By C4D1, a significant rise was seen in CD4+ TCR diversity but not in CD8+ TCR diversity (p=0.0027 vs p=0.16), and the rise was most apparent among complete responders (p=0.02).

The receptor was isolated from a human donor with classical Hodgkin lymphoma. This chain is built from TRBV9 and TRBJ1-2, and TRBD1 may be the D gene, going by 5 matching bases. The input for sequencing was peripheral blood mononuclear cells (PBMCs), taken at baseline. The nucleotides are TGTGCCAGCAGCGGTGGGGGGACGGGCTATGGCTACACCTTC. It specifies CASSGGGTGYGYTF.